This T cell receptor beta chain was sequenced during a study of CD8+ T cells in alopecia areata. This clone turned up a few times. Treatment noted: oral pan-JAK inhibitor, 5-10 mg twice daily. After isolation, RNA underwent reverse transcription to generate cDNA as the sequencing template. The repertoire was sequenced with immunoSEQ multiplex PCR; TCRdb's copy has only in-frame clones and lacks some. The sample includes under 150,000 clones, roughly 80% of them seen just once. Germline V gene lookup returns CDR1 SQVTM and CDR2 ANQGSEA. The CDR3 runs to 13 residues. Trimming shortened V by 3 bases and J by 5 bases, and 13 bases separated the two germline ends.

Here the sequenced sample was CD8+ T cells sorted from blood, taken at week 4, from a patient treated with tofacitinib. The sequence was obtained from a human donor with alopecia areata. The chain links TRBV29-1 to TRBJ2-5; the D gene could be TRBD1 or TRBD2 (5 bases each). CDR3 in amino acids: CSVDGVRGETQYF. The CDR3 nucleotides read TGCAGCGTTGACGGGGTTCGGGGCGAGACCCAGTACTTC.